This TCR beta chain emerged from a study of blood T cell repertoires in COVID-19. Study background: Donors in the United States, Italy and Spain gave samples during acute or convalescent COVID-19. Sources were T cells, B-cell-depleted T cells, or PBMCs; the material itself was cDNA or gDNA.

Sequenced by immunoSEQ multiplex PCR; TCRdb stores in-frame clones only, minus some. Of 95,000 to 150,000 clones in the sample, about 82% are singletons; the top ten hold approximately 5.3%. Germline CDR1 SNHLY, CDR2 FYNNEI. Trimming shortened V by 3 bases and J by 0 bases, and 19 bases separated the two germline ends. CDR3 length equals 18 residues. This rearrangement joins TRBV2 to TRBJ2-3; the D gene is possibly TRBD1 (6 bases). The specimen sequenced was peripheral blood. The source of this sequence is a human donor in a cohort sampled during active COVID-19. The CDR3 DNA sequence: TGTGCCAGCAGTGATTGGAAGGGGGTAGAACCAAGCACAGATACGCAGTATTTT. Encoded protein: CASSDWKGVEPSTDTQYF.